Reported below is one T cell receptor beta chain. Its antigen remains unidentified. Metastatic or locally advanced urothelial carcinoma was present in the patients. This specimen comes from a study of PD-L1 blockade in urothelial cancer. Study-level findings and limits: Better survival was predicted by below-median pretreatment blood TCR clonality.

Sequenced by immunoSEQ multiplex PCR; TCRdb stores in-frame clones only, minus some. The top ten hold less than 8% of the sample, which has fewer than 50,000 clones, roughly 85% seen once. The length of the CDR3 is 13 residues. Germline V gene data show CDR1 as SGHRS and CDR2 as YFSETQ. Unmatched junction bases numbered 0, after V lost 2 bases and J lost 6 bases. The TCR comes from a man aged 55 to 69 with urothelial cancer. Source: PBMCs, taken around atezolizumab (anti-PD-L1) treatment. The V and J genes are TRBV5-1 and TRBJ2-3; TRBD2 matches 10 bases. In nucleotides, the CDR3 is TGCGCCAGCAGCTTAGCGGGGGGGGATACGCAGTATTTT. This translates into CASSLAGGDTQYF.